The 14 T cell receptor beta chains given below trace back to one sample, sequenced in a study of blood T cell repertoires in COVID-19. The table came from immunoSEQ multiplex PCR; TCRdb's copy has only in-frame clones and leaves some out. The profile shows 400,000 or so clones, nearly 90% of them singletons. Input material: PBMCs or T cells enriched from blood (not recorded which). The receptors originated from a woman between 35 and 50 years old with acute COVID-19.

The J gene is TRBJ2-5, the V gene TRBV3-1 (or the pseudogene TRBV3-2); 10 bases line up with TRBD2. V shed 5 bases, J shed 9 bases, and the junction held 12 bases outside the gene matches. Germline CDR1 LGHDT, CDR2 YNNKEL (reference sequence). The CDR3 spans 15 residues. CDR3 protein: CASSTERGGYTPQYF. CDR3 nucleotide sequence: TGTGCCAGCAGCACCGAGCGGGGGGGCTATACTCCCCAGTACTTC.

V is TRBV3-1 (or the pseudogene TRBV3-2) and J is TRBJ1-2, with D perhaps matching TRBD1 (6 bases). The CDR3 is 15 residues long. The germline V and J ends were trimmed by 1 base and 3 bases, with 12 bases remaining between them. Germline V gene sequence: CDR1 LGHDT, CDR2 YNNKEL (reference sequence). As DNA, the CDR3 is TGTGCCAGCAGCCAAGCGGGGGGCCGGGACTATGGCTACACCTTC. Translated: CASSQAGGRDYGYTF.

This chain joins TRBV6-5 and TRBJ1-5, with TRBD1 matching over 8 bases. The junction had 9 bases not matched to a gene; V was cut back by 5 bases and J by 6 bases. Looked up from germline, CDR1 is MNHEY and CDR2 is SVGAGI. CDR3 length equals 15 residues. This CDR3 reads CASSPGQGSSQPQHF. Written as DNA, the CDR3 is TGTGCCAGCAGTCCCGGACAGGGTAGTTCTCAGCCCCAGCATTTT.

The chain recombines TRBV6-5 with TRBJ1-2, with a weak D call TRBD1 (6 bases). This CDR3 comprises 15 residues. CDR1 is MNHEY and CDR2 is SVGAGI in the germline V gene. V gave up 4 bases and J gave up 2 bases, with 14 bases separating them. CDR3 DNA: TGTGCCAGCAGTTCGGACAGTTATCCCAACTATGGCTACACCTTC. Translating gives CASSSDSYPNYGYTF.

The chain links TRBV9 to TRBJ2-5; TRBD1 aligns across 10 bases. The CDR3 runs to 16 residues. The germline V gene has CDR1 SGDLS and CDR2 YYNGEE. V was clipped by 3 bases and J by 4 bases; unmatched bases: 9. CDR3 amino acids: CASSDPQTGGSETQYF. DNA of the CDR3: TGTGCCAGCAGCGACCCTCAGACAGGGGGCTCAGAGACCCAGTACTTC.

The chain employs TRBV30 and TRBJ1-2; 9 nucleotides align to TRBD1. Germline V lookup: CDR1 GTSNPN, CDR2 SVGIG (reference sequence). V was pared by 1 base and J by 6 bases, with 6 bases of the junction left unmatched. This CDR3 is built from 14 residues. CDR3 region: CAWSARQGVDGYTF. The CDR3 DNA reads TGTGCCTGGAGTGCCCGACAGGGGGTTGATGGCTACACCTTC. Full variable domain (outside the CDR3, taken from reference TRBV30 and TRBJ1-2): SQTIHQWPATLVQPVGSPLSLECTVEGTSNPNLYWYRQAAGRGLQLLFYSVGIGQISSEVPQNLSASRPQDRQFILSSKKLLLSDSGFYLCAWSARQGVDGYTFGSGTRLTVV.

The chain employs TRBV2 and TRBJ1-1; the D is unclear. Germline CDR1 SNHLY, CDR2 FYNNEI. The CDR3 is made up of 13 amino acids. V lost 5 bases and J 1 base, leaving 8 bases between the germline ends. The CDR3 here is CASSKERNTEAFF. The CDR3 nucleotides are TGTGCCAGCAGTAAGGAGAGGAACACTGAAGCTTTCTTT.

V and J are TRBV15 and TRBJ2-2, with D perhaps TRBD2 (5 bases). The V end lost 1 base, the J end lost 4 bases, and 7 bases lay between the germline ends. In germline, CDR1 is LNHNV, CDR2 YYDKDF (reference sequence). The CDR3 length is 14 residues. The CDR3 here is CATSRVRVTGELFF. Written as DNA, the CDR3 is TGTGCCACCAGCAGAGTGAGGGTCACCGGGGAGCTGTTTTTT. The whole variable domain, filled in from reference TRBV15 and TRBJ2-2, reads DAMVIQNPRYQVTQFGKPVTLSCSQTLNHNVMYWYQQKSSQAPKLLFHYYDKDFNNEADTPDNFQSRRPNTSFCFLDIRSPGLGDTAMYLCATSRVRVTGELFFGEGSRLTVL.

The chain couples TRBV15 to TRBJ1-3; D might be TRBD1 (6 bases). Germline V gives CDR1 LNHNV, CDR2 YYDKDF (reference sequence). Trimming took 0 bases from V and 0 from J, leaving 9 bases between them. This CDR3 contains 16 residues. Written as DNA, the CDR3 is TGTGCCACCAGCAGAGATCGGACAGTCTCTGGAAACACCATATATTTT. Translated, it gives CATSRDRTVSGNTIYF.

V and J are TRBV10-2 and TRBJ2-4, with D unresolved. Trimming stripped 3 bases from V and 9 bases from J, with 6 bases between. CDR1 and CDR2 (germline): WSHSY, SAAADI. The length of the CDR3 is 11 residues. The CDR3 reads CASSDGGIQYF. In DNA form, the CDR3 reads TGCGCCAGCAGTGATGGCGGCATTCAGTACTTC.

V gene TRBV7-9 combines with J gene TRBJ1-4; TRBD1 is a possible D gene (6 bases). V gave up 10 bases and J gave up 8 bases, with 20 bases separating them. Germline V gene sequence: CDR1 SEHNR, CDR2 FQNEAQ (reference sequence). This CDR3 is built from 14 residues. Written as DNA, the CDR3 is TGTGCCATCCCCCCGAATGACAGGAGGGAAAAACTGTTTTTT. Translating gives CAIPPNDRREKLFF.

This clone has more than one count but fewer than ten. The J gene is TRBJ2-1, the V gene TRBV5-1, with TRBD2 identical over 7 bases. CDR3 length: 14 residues. V shed 4 bases, J shed 4 bases, and the junction held 5 bases outside the gene matches. Germline-derived CDR1 and CDR2 are SGHRS and YFSETQ. The CDR3 region has the DNA TGCGCCAGCAGCCGGGCGGGGGAATACAATGAGCAGTTCTTC. Translated, it gives CASSRAGEYNEQFF.

The chain has TRBV7-9 and TRBJ2-7; a possible D gene is TRBD2 (5 bases). Germline V gene lookup returns CDR1 SEHNR and CDR2 FQNEAQ (reference sequence). Trimming pared 3 bases from V and 3 bases from J, leaving 6 bases between. The length of the CDR3 is 12 residues. The CDR3 here is CASSFAGYEQYF. The CDR3, as DNA: TGTGCCAGCAGCTTTGCGGGCTACGAGCAGTACTTC.

V usage is TRBV12-3 or TRBV12-4 and J usage is TRBJ1-2; D perhaps matches TRBD1 (5 bases). V lost 1 base to trimming and J lost 4 bases, with 7 bases between them. CDR3 length: 13 residues. CDR3 loop: CASSLGGLYGYTF. CDR3 DNA: TGTGCCAGCAGTTTAGGGGGCCTCTATGGCTACACCTTC.